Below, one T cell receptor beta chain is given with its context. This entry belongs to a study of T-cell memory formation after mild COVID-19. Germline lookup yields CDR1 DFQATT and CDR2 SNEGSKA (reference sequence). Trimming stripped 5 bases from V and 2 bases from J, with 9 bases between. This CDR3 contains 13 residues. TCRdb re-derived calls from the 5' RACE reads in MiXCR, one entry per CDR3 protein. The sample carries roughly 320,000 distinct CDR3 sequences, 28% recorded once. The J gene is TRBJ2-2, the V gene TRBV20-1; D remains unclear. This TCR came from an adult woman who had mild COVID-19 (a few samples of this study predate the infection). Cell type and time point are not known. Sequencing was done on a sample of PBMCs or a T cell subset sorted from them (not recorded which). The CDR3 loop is CSALPANTGELFF. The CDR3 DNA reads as TGCAGTGCTCTACCGGCTAACACCGGGGAGCTGTTTTTT.